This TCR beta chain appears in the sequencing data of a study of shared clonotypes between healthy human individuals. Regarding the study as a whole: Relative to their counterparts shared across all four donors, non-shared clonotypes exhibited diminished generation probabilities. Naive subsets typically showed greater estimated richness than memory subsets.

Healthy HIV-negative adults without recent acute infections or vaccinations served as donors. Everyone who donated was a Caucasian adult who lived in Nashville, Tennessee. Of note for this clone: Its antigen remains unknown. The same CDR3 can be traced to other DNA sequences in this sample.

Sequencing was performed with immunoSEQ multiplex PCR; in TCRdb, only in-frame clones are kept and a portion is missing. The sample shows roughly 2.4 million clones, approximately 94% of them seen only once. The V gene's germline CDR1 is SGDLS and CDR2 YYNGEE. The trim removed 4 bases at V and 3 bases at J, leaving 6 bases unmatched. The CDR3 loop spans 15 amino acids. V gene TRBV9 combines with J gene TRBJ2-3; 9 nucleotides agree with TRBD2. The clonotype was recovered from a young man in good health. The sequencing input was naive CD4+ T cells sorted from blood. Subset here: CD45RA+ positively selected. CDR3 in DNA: TGTGCCAGCAGCTCTCCGGGACTAGCAACAGATACGCAGTATTTT. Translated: CASSSPGLATDTQYF. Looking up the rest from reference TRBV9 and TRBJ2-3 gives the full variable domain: DSGVTQTPKHLITATGQRVTLRCSPRSGDLSVYWYQQSLDQGLQFLIQYYNGEERAKGNILERFSAQQFPDLHSELNLSSLELGDSALYFCASSSPGLATDTQYFGPGTRLTVL.